The 4 T cell receptor beta chains listed next were all sequenced from one sample in a study of control samples from healthy donors and cancer patients. The method was immunoSEQ multiplex PCR; TCRdb's version includes in-frame clones alone and lacks a portion of them. Of 390,000 or so clones listed, 90% are singletons. Sample: PBMCs. The receptors derive from a man aged 40-55 years with head and neck cancer.

J is TRBJ1-2 and V is TRBV18; TRBD1 is a possible D gene (6 bases). The V end lost 3 bases, the J end lost 6 bases, and 14 bases lay between the germline ends. This CDR3 contains 14 residues. Germline CDR1 reads KGHSH; CDR2 reads LQKENI. The CDR3: CASSPGQTTDGYTF. Written as DNA, the CDR3 is TGTGCCAGCTCACCTGGACAGACCACAGATGGCTACACCTTC.

This CDR3 reads CASKRGASNQPQHF. As DNA, the CDR3 is TGTGCCAGCAAAAGAGGGGCTTCTAATCAGCCCCAGCATTTT. The V gene is TRBV27, the J gene TRBJ1-5; D might be TRBD1 (5 bases). V gave up 7 bases and J gave up 4 bases, with 14 bases separating them. CDR3 size: 14 residues. The germline CDR1 and CDR2 sequences are MNHEY and SMNVEV (reference sequence).

The chain is built from TRBV27 and TRBJ2-1, with TRBD1 matching 7 bases. CDR3 length equals 15 residues. J lost 2 bases, V lost 5 bases, and 6 bases had no gene match. CDR1 MNHEY and CDR2 SMNVEV come from the germline V gene (reference sequence). CDR3 sequence (DNA): TGTGCCAGCAGTCCCTACAGGGGACCCTACAATGAGCAGTTCTTC. This encodes CASSPYRGPYNEQFF.

This clone was detected only once. This chain joins TRBV21-1 and TRBJ2-7; the table names TRBD2, a call not compared with the DNA. TRBV21-1 corresponds to a pseudogene. CDR3 length: 14 amino acids. This CDR3 is CASSVSGTPYEQYF. For the CDR3, the DNA is TGTGCCAGCAGTGTCTCGGGAACACCCTACGAGCAGTACTTC.